This T cell receptor (beta chain) appears in the sequencing data of a study of CD8 T cells in Susac syndrome. With V trimmed by 0 bases and J by 4 bases, 6 bases remained unmatched. The germline CDR1 and CDR2 sequences are DFQATT and SNEGSKA (reference sequence). This CDR3 is built from 14 residues. When the RNA was reverse transcribed, random hexamers were used with an input of about 0.45 to 1 ug. In TCRdb, the immunoSEQ multiplex PCR reads were re-called with MiXCR into one record per CDR3 protein. The repertoire holds 120,000 or so distinct CDR3 sequences, with about 94% as singletons. The origin of this receptor is a human donor with multiple sclerosis. This chain links TRBV20-1 with TRBJ2-7; 7 bases align to TRBD2. The sample consisted of CD4+ T cells from PBMCs. The CDR3, as DNA: TGCAGTGCTAGAGATTCAGCGGGACCATACGAGCAGTACTTC. This sequence encodes CSARDSAGPYEQYF.